These T cell receptor beta chains were read from a single sample in a study of beta chain features in type 1 diabetes. Profiled with immunoSEQ multiplex PCR; TCRdb holds only in-frame clones, not every one. The sample yields fewer than 400,000 clones, under 8.5% seen once. The sequenced sample consisted of central memory CD4+ T cells from blood. Receptor source: a woman aged 18-29 years in good health. CDR3s include the opening cysteine and the closing phenylalanine or tryptophan. A D gene is named only where the DNA matches it firmly. Size values are once, few and many counts, or a class for expanded clones, and some rows have none.

clone size	V gene	CDR3 length	J gene	D gene	CDR3 DNA	CDR3 protein
few	TRBV20-1	11	TRBJ2-1	TRBD1	TGCAGCCCCGGACAGGGCAATGAGCAGTTCTTC	CSPGQGNEQFF
few	TRBV5-1	16	TRBJ2-4	TRBD2	TGCGCCAGCAGCCCGGGACTAGCGGCGAACAAAAACATTCAGTACTTC	CASSPGLAANKNIQYF
few	TRBV18	16	TRBJ2-1	TRBD2	TGTGCCAGCTCACTGGCCGGGACTAGCGGGAGGTATGAGCAGTTCTTC	CASSLAGTSGRYEQFF
-	TRBV19	10	TRBJ2-5	-	TGTGCCAGTGGGGAAAAAACCCAGTACTTC	CASGEKTQYF
few	TRBV27	14	TRBJ2-3	-	TGTGCCAGCCGCCTAGCACTTTACACAGATACGCAGTATTTT	CASRLALYTDTQYF
-	TRBV10-3	12	TRBJ1-1	-	TGTGCCATCAGACCTGACCGGTCAAAAGCTTTCTTT	CAIRPDRSKAFF
-	TRBV11-2	12	TRBJ2-7	-	TGTGCCAGCAGCGTTAGTGTGTACGAGCAGTACTTC	CASSVSVYEQYF
-	TRBV7-8	18	TRBJ2-3	TRBD2	TGTGCCAGCAGCTTTGTCGGTAGTGCGGGAGGGGCATCAGATACGCAGTATTTT	CASSFVGSAGGASDTQYF
few	TRBV28	16	TRBJ1-3	-	TGTGCCAGCAGTTCGTTAGGAGAGGGCTCTGGAAACACCATATATTTT	CASSSLGEGSGNTIYF
-	TRBV7-9	15	TRBJ2-2	TRBD2	TGTGCCAGCAGCGTTAGCGGGAGGGCCGCCGGGGAGCTGTTTTTT	CASSVSGRAAGELFF
many	TRBV7-2	15	TRBJ2-1	-	TGTGCCAGCAGCCCGCAAATGGGCAGGGACAATGAGCAGTTCTTC	CASSPQMGRDNEQFF
few	TRBV4-2	15	TRBJ2-4	-	TGTGCCAGCAGCTTGGATTCAGGATCCCTAAACATTCAGTACTTC	CASSLDSGSLNIQYF
few	TRBV20-1	11	TRBJ2-7	-	TGCAGCTCAGGTACCGACTACGAGCAGTACTTC	CSSGTDYEQYF
many	TRBV7-2	13	TRBJ2-7	TRBD2	TGTGCCAGCAGCCCCCGACGGGAGGGGGAGCAGTACTTC	CASSPRREGEQYF
few	TRBV7-2	15	TRBJ2-7	TRBD1	TGTGCCAGCAGCTTAATGGGGACAGGGAGCTACGAGCAGTACTTC	CASSLMGTGSYEQYF
-	TRBV6-5	15	TRBJ1-2	-	TGTGCCAGCAGTTACTCGACCCCGGGGCGCGGTGGCTACACCTTC	CASSYSTPGRGGYTF
few	TRBV15	15	TRBJ1-4	-	TGTGCCACCAGCAGAGAGGGGGCTGGGGGCGAAAAACTGTTTTTT	CATSREGAGGEKLFF
-	TRBV6-4	14	TRBJ2-3	TRBD2	TGTGCCAGCAGTGAAGCGGGAGCCCCAGATACGCAGTATTTT	CASSEAGAPDTQYF